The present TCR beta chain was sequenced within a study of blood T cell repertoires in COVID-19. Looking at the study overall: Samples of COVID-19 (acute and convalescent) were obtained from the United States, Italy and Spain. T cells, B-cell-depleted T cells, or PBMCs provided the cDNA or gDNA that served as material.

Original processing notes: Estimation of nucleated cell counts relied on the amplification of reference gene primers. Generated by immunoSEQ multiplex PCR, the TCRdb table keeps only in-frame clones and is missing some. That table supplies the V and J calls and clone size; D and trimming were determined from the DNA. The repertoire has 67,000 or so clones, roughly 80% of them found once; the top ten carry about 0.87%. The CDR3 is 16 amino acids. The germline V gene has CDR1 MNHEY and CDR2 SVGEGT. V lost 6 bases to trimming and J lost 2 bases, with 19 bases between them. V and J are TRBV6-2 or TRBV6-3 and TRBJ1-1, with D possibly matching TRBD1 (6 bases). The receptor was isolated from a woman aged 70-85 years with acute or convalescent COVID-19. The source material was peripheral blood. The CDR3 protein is CASSPGQFRFNTEAFF. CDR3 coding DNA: TGTGCCAGCAGCCCCGGACAGTTTAGATTTAACACTGAAGCTTTCTTT.